These T cell receptor beta chains were read from a single sample in a study of T cell responses to AZD1222 COVID-19 vaccine. The protocol was immunoSEQ multiplex PCR, while the TCRdb copy is restricted to in-frame clones and leaves out a portion. Seen here are over 130,000 clones, roughly nine tenths observed once, and the top ten hold 9% to 9.5%. The sequencing used peripheral blood, collected 28 days after the second AZD1222 dose. The source is an adult who received the AZD1222 COVID-19 vaccine. The CDR3 runs from the conserved cysteine through the conserved F or W. Fields, in order: CDR3 DNA, CDR3 protein, J gene, D gene, clone size, V gene. The D gene is left open where the match is weak. Clone size appears in some rows only: once, few, many, or a class for an expanded clone.

TGTGCCAGCAGCCTGGGGACAGGGGTACAGCCCCAGCATTTT,CASSLGTGVQPQHF,TRBJ1-5,TRBD1,.,TRBV9
TGTGCCAGCACCCCCCGGAATTATGGCTACACCTTC,CASTPRNYGYTF,TRBJ1-2,.,once,TRBV28
TGTGCCACCAGCGCCCGAGCGGGGGGCGGCACAGATACGCAGTATTTT,CATSARAGGGTDTQYF,TRBJ2-3,TRBD2,once,TRBV15
TGTGCCAGCAGTTTGTCCAGGGACAGGGGAATCTACGGCTACACCTTC,CASSLSRDRGIYGYTF,TRBJ1-2,TRBD1,.,TRBV27
TGTGCCAGCAGCCAAGTTGCGGGAGGATACACAGATACGCAGTATTTT,CASSQVAGGYTDTQYF,TRBJ2-3,TRBD2,.,TRBV4-2
TGTGCCAGCAGGTCGGAGCGGGAGTTCTACAATGAGCAGTTCTTC,CASRSEREFYNEQFF,TRBJ2-1,TRBD2,.,TRBV3-1/TRBV3-2
TGTGCCAGTAGTATAGGACGGATTGAAGCTTTCTTT,CASSIGRIEAFF,TRBJ1-1,.,.,TRBV19
TGTGCCAGCAGCTTACTGGGACAAATGTCGGGGGATGAGCAGTTCTTC,CASSLLGQMSGDEQFF,TRBJ2-1,.,.,TRBV11-2
TGTGCCAGCAGCTTGGAACAGGGGGCAACTAATGAAAAACTGTTTTTT,CASSLEQGATNEKLFF,TRBJ1-4,TRBD1,.,TRBV5-4
TGTGCCAGCACCCTCGGGACAGGGGGCGACACTGAAGCTTTCTTT,CASTLGTGGDTEAFF,TRBJ1-1,TRBD1,.,TRBV6-5
TGTGCCAGCAGCTTAGTGGCAGCGAACACCGGGGAGCTGTTTTTT,CASSLVAANTGELFF,TRBJ2-2,.,.,TRBV7-2
TGTGCCACCAGTGGCGGTGGGGATGAAGCTTTCTTT,CATSGGGDEAFF,TRBJ1-1,.,.,TRBV24-1
TGTGCCAGCAACTTAGACCTCAATCAGCCCCAGCATTTT,CASNLDLNQPQHF,TRBJ1-5,.,.,TRBV28
TGTGCCAGCAGCTTGCCCGGCAACATGAACACTGAAGCTTTCTTT,CASSLPGNMNTEAFF,TRBJ1-1,.,.,TRBV7-9
TGCAGCGTGGGACTAGCGGGAGGACCCGGGAACATTCAGTACTTC,CSVGLAGGPGNIQYF,TRBJ2-4,TRBD2,.,TRBV29-1
TGCGCCAGCAGCCTTTCCCCACCGACGGGCAATCAGCCCCAGCATTTT,CASSLSPPTGNQPQHF,TRBJ1-5,.,.,TRBV4-1
TGTGCCAGCAGCCCGGTAGCGAGCTCCTACAATGAGCAGTTCTTC,CASSPVASSYNEQFF,TRBJ2-1,.,.,TRBV3-1/TRBV3-2
TGTGCCAGCGGGACAGGAGGCAATTTCAATTATGGCTACACCTTC,CASGTGGNFNYGYTF,TRBJ1-2,TRBD1,.,TRBV6-5
TGCGCCAGCAGCTTACAGGGTATCGAAGCTTTCTTT,CASSLQGIEAFF,TRBJ1-1,.,.,TRBV5-1
TGTGCCAGCAGCTTAGGGCTGAACACTGAAGCTTTCTTT,CASSLGLNTEAFF,TRBJ1-1,.,.,TRBV11-2